This T cell receptor beta chain was profiled in a study of response to subunit inactivated influenza vaccine. TCRdb recomputed calls from the RT-PCR reads with MiXCR, one row per CDR3 protein. The table has fewer than 250,000 distinct CDR3 sequences, around an eighth seen once. CDR1 is MNHEY and CDR2 is SVGAGI in the germline V gene. Trimming shortened V by 6 bases and J by 7 bases, and 12 bases separated the two germline ends. This CDR3 has 12 amino acids. This clonotype was recorded a few times. Its antigen remains unknown. The study's findings and limits: Researchers suggested that each seasonal influenza vaccination recruits few new T cells.

The source of this sequence is a man aged 50-60 years who received an inactivated influenza vaccine. The chain employs TRBV6-5 and TRBJ1-1, with a weak D call TRBD1 (5 bases). The sequencing used CD8+ T cells sorted from PBMCs, collected more than 4 days after vaccination. The DNA for the CDR3 is TGTGCCAGCAGCCCCAGGGCCCATGAAGCTTTCTTT. Its protein product is CASSPRAHEAFF.